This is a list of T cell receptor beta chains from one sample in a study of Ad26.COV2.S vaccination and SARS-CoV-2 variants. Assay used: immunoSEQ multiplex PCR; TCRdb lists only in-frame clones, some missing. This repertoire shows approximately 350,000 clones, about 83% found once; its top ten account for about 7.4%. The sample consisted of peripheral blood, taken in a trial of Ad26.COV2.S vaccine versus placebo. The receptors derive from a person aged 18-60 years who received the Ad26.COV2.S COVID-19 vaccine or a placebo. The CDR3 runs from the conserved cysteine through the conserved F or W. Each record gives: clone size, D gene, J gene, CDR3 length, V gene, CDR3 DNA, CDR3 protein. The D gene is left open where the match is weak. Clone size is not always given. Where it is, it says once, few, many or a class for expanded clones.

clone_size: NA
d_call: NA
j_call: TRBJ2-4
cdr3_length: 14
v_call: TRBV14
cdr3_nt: TGTGCCAGCAGCCAACAGGCAGGGAGAAGCATTCAGTACTTC
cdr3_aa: CASSQQAGRSIQYF

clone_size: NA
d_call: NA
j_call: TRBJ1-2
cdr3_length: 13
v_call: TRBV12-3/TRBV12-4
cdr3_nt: TGTGCCAGCAGTTTTCGGGGGGCGGCTGGCTACACCTTC
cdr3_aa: CASSFRGAAGYTF

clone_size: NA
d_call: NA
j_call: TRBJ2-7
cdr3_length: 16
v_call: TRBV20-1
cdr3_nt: TGCAGTGCTAGTAAGTGGGTCGACTCGAGCTCCTACGAGCAGTACTTC
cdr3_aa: CSASKWVDSSSYEQYF

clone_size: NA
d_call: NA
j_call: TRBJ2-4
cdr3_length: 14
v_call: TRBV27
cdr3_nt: TGTGCCAGCAGTTTCCTCGCAGGGGATCGCATTCAGTACTTC
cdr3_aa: CASSFLAGDRIQYF

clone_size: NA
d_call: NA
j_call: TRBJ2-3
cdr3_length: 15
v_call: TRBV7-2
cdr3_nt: TGTGCCAGCAGCTTATTGGGGGGGGCCTCAGATACGCAGTATTTT
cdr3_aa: CASSLLGGASDTQYF

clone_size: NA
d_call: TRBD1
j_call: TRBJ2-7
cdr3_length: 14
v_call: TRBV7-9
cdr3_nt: TGTGCCAGCGTGAAGGGGACAGAGAACTACGAGCAGTACTTC
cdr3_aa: CASVKGTENYEQYF

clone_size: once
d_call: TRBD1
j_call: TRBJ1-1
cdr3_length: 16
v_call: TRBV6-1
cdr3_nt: TGTGCCAGCAGTGAAGACTCAAGGGGGCGCTGGACTGAAGCTTTCTTT
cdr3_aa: CASSEDSRGRWTEAFF

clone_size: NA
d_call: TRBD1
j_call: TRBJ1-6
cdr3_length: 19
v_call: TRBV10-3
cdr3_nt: TGTGCCATCAGTCAAACGGGACAGGGGGCGACGCCCTATAATTCACCCCTCCACTTT
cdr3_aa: CAISQTGQGATPYNSPLHF

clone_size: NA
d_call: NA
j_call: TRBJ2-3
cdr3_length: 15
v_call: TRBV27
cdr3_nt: TGTGCCAGCAGCCTTAGTGGGCCAGGTTACCCCGAGGGGTATTTT
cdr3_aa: CASSLSGPGYPEGYF

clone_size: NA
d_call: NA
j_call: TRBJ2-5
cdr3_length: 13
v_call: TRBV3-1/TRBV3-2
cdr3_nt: TGTGCCAGCAGCCAGTCCCTCCCCGGGACCCAGTACTTC
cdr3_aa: CASSQSLPGTQYF

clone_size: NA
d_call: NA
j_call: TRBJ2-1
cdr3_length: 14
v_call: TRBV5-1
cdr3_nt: TGCGCCAGCAGCTTGGTCGGGGGATACAATGAGCAGTTCTTC
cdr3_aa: CASSLVGGYNEQFF

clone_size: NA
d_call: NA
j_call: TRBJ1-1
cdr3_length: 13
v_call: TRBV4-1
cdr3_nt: TGCGCCAGCAGCCCGATGCGGGGCACTGAAGCTTTCTTT
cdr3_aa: CASSPMRGTEAFF

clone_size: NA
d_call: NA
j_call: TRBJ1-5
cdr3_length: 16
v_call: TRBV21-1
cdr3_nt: TGTGCCAGCAGTCCGGGGGGACAGGCGCCTAGGCAGCCCCAGCATTTT
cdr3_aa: CASSPGGQAPRQPQHF

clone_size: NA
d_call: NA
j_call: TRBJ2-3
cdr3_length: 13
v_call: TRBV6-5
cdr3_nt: TGTGCCAGCAGTTACGAGGGGGGACGTACGCAGTATTTT
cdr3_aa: CASSYEGGRTQYF

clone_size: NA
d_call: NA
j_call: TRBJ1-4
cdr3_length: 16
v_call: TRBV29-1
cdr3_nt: TGCAGCGTTGAGGGGCAGGGTAGGGGAGCTAATGAAAAACTGTTTTTT
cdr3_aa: CSVEGQGRGANEKLFF

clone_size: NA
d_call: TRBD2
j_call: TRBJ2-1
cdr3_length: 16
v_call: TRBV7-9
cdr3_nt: TGTGCCAGCAGCCGTATAGGCGGGAGGGAGAACAATGAGCAGTTCTTC
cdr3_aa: CASSRIGGRENNEQFF

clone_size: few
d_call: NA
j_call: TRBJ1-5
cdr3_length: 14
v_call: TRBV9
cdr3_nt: TGTGCCAGCCAGGGTCCGTTTAGCAATCAGCCCCAGCATTTT
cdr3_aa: CASQGPFSNQPQHF

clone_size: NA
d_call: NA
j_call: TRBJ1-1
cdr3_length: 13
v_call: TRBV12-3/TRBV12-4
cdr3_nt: TGTGCCAGCAGTTTCGAGGGGTTAACTGAAGCTTTCTTT
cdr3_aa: CASSFEGLTEAFF

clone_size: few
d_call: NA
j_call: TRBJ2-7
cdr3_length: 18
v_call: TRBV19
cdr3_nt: TGTGCCAGTAGAAAACCACGGACGCGAGTTATCAATCAGACCGAGCAGTACTTC
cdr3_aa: CASRKPRTRVINQTEQYF

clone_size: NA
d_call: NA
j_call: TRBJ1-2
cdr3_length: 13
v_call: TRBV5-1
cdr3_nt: TGCGCCAGCAGCCCCATCCCGAACTATGGCTACACCTTC
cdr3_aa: CASSPIPNYGYTF

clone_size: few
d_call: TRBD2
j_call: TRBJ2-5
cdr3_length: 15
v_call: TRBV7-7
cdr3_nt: TGTGCCAGCAGCCCAGACGGGGGGTGGTTGGAGACCCAGTACTTC
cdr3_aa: CASSPDGGWLETQYF

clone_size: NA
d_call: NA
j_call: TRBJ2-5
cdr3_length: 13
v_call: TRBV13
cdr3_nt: TGTGCCAGCAGCTCCGCCCTGGGGGAGACCCAGTACTTC
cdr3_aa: CASSSALGETQYF

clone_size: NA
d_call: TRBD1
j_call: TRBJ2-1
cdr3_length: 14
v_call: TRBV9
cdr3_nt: TGTGCCAGCAGCGTCCGGGACAGAGACAATGAGCAGTTCTTC
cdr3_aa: CASSVRDRDNEQFF

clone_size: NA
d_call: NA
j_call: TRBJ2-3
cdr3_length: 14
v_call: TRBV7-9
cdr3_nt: TGTGCCAGCTGGAACGGACTGAGCACAGATACGCAGTATTTT
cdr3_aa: CASWNGLSTDTQYF

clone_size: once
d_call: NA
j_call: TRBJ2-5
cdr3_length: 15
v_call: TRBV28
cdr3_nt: TGTGCCAGCAGCTCGGGACAGGCGGGGGAAGAGACCCAGTACTTC
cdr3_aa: CASSSGQAGEETQYF

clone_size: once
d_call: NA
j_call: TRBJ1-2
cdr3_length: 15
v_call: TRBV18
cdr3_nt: TGTGCCAGCTCACCAACCGAGGGGATAGAATATGGCTACACCTTC
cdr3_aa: CASSPTEGIEYGYTF

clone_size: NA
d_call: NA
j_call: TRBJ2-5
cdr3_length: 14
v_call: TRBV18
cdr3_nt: TGTGCCAGCTCAGCTCCCGCGGTCCGGGAGACCCAGTACTTC
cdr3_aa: CASSAPAVRETQYF

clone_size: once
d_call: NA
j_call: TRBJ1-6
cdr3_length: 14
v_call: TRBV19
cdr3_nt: TGTGCCAGTAATCCGGGTTCCTATAATTCACCCCTCCACTTT
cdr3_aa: CASNPGSYNSPLHF

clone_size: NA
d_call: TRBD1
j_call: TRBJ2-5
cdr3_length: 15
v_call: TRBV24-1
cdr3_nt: TGTGCCACCAGTGATCCCGGGACAGGGGATGAGACCCAGTACTTC
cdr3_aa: CATSDPGTGDETQYF

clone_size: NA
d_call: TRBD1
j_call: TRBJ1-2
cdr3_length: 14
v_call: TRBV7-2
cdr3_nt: TGTGCCAGCAGCCCGATACGACAGGGTTCTGGCTACACCTTC
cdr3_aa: CASSPIRQGSGYTF

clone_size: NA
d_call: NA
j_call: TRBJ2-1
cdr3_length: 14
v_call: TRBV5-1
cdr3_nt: TGCGCCAGCAGCTTGGGAGGCCGTACGAATGAGCAGTTCTTC
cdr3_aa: CASSLGGRTNEQFF